This TCR beta chain comes out of a study of cytomegalovirus exposure and HLA in healthy donors. V lost 6 bases and J 0 bases, leaving 14 bases between the germline ends. The CDR3 is made up of 15 amino acids. Germline-derived CDR1 and CDR2 are LNHDA and SQIVND (reference sequence). Overall study results and limits: Segments of the TCR beta V type were, in most cases, productive about 90% or about 30% of the time in an earlier analysis. TCR beta sequences reportedly predicted most subjects' HLA-A and HLA-B alleles accurately. The authors enumerated roughly 160 TCR beta chains as linked to cytomegalovirus.

Each donor's status was that of a healthy bone marrow donor. The PCR had 60 Vbeta and 13 Jbeta primers. Profiled with immunoSEQ multiplex PCR; TCRdb holds only in-frame clones, not every one. Among under 200,000 clones listed, roughly 79% were seen once. This clone was detected once. Its antigen remains unidentified. This chain uses TRBV19 with TRBJ1-2; D unclear. Input material: PBMCs. The source of this sequence is a woman aged 45 to 65 in good health and CMV-seronegative. CDR3 sequence: CASSLAVGANYGYTF. The CDR3 bases are TGTGCCAGTAGCCTGGCAGTGGGAGCTAACTATGGCTACACCTTC.